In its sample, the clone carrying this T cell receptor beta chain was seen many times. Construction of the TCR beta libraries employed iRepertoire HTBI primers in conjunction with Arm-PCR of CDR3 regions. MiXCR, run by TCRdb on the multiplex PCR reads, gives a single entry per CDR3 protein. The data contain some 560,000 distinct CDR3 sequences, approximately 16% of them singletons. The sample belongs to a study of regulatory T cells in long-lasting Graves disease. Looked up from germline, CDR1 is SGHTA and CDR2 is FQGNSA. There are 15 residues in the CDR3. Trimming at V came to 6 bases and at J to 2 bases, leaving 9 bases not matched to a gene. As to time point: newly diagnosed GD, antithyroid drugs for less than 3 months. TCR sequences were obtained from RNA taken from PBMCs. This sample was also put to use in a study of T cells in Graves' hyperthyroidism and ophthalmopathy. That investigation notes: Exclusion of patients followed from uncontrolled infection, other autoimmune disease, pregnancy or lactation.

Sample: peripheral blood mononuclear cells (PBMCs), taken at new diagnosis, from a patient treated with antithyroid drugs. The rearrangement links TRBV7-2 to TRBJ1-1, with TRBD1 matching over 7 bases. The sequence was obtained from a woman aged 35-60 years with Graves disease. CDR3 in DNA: TGTGCCAGCAGAATATCCGGGACAGTTAACACTGAAGCTTTCTTT. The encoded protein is CASRISGTVNTEAFF.